The 3 T cell receptor beta chains below all came from one sample that was sequenced in a study of cytomegalovirus exposure and HLA in healthy donors. Amplification used 60 Vbeta primers and 13 Jbeta primers. Some clones are missing from TCRdb's copy, which holds only in-frame ones; the method was immunoSEQ multiplex PCR. The sample has 99,000 or so clones; more than 65% are singletons. The sequenced sample consisted of PBMCs. These receptors were collected from a man under 40 in good health and CMV-seronegative.

The DNA for the CDR3 is TGTGCCAGCAGCTTCGGACCGGGAGGACAAGAGACCCAGTACTTC. It codes for CASSFGPGGQETQYF. The genes are TRBV5-4 and TRBJ2-5, with 7 nucleotides matching TRBD2. The CDR3 has 15 amino acids. Per the germline V gene, CDR1 is SGHNT and CDR2 is YYREEE (reference sequence). Trimming removed 2 bases from V and 2 bases from J; junction bases left unmatched: 6. The complete variable domain, with remaining parts taken from reference TRBV5-4 and TRBJ2-5, reads ETGVTQSPTHLIKTRGQQVTLRCSSQSGHNTVSWYQQALGQGPQFIFQYYREEENGRGNFPPRFSGLQFPNYSSELNVNALELDDSALYLCASSFGPGGQETQYFGPGTRLLVL.

This chain links TRBV9 with TRBJ1-4, with 7 positions matching TRBD1. There are 14 residues in the CDR3. The V gene's germline CDR1 is SGDLS and CDR2 YYNGEE. Losses at the gene ends were 3 bases for V and 8 bases for J; bases not matched to a gene: 7. DNA of the CDR3: TGTGCCAGCAGCGCGACAGGGAGAGGCGAAAAACTGTTTTTT. Encoded protein: CASSATGRGEKLFF.

The chain uses TRBV10-3 and TRBJ2-2; D is unresolved. Looked up from germline, CDR1 is ENHRY and CDR2 is SYGVKD. V lost 4 bases and J 4 bases, leaving 7 bases between the germline ends. The CDR3 has 13 residues. CDR3 sequence (DNA): TGTGCCATCAGTGTCGGCGGCACCGGGGAGCTGTTTTTT. This translates into CAISVGGTGELFF.